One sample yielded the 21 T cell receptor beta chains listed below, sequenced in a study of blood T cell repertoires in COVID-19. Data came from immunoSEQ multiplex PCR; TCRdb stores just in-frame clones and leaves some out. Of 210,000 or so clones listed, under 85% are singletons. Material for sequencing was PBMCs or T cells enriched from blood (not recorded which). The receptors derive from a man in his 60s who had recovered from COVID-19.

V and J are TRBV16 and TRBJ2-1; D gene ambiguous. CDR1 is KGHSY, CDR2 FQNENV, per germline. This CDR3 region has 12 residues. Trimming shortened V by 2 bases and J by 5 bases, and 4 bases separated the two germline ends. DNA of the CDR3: TGTGCCAGCAGCCAACTTCACAATGAGCAGTTCTTC. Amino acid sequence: CASSQLHNEQFF.

The CDR3 protein is CAIRDRGPYEQYF. The DNA for the CDR3 is TGTGCCATCAGGGACAGGGGGCCCTACGAGCAGTACTTC. This chain connects TRBV10-3 to TRBJ2-7; 11 bases match TRBD1. The J segment lost 2 bases and the V segment lost 6 bases, leaving 0 bases of the junction unmatched. This CDR3 is built from 13 residues. Germline V gives CDR1 ENHRY, CDR2 SYGVKD.

The CDR3 DNA is TGCGCCAGCAGCCAAGAGGAGACTAGCGGATCCTACGAGCAGTACTTC. This translates into CASSQEETSGSYEQYF. The V gene is TRBV4-1, the J gene TRBJ2-7; 9 bases are a match to TRBD2. V was clipped by 0 bases and J by 1 base; unmatched bases: 4. Per the germline V gene, CDR1 is MGHRA and CDR2 is YSYEKL. CDR3 length: 16 residues.

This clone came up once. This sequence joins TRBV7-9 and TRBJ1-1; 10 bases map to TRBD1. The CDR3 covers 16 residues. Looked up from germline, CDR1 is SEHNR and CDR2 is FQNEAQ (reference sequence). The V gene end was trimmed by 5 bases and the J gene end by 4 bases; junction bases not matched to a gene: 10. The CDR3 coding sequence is TGTGCCAGCAGCAGGGACAGGGGTGTAATCGGCACTGAAGCTTTCTTT. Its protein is CASSRDRGVIGTEAFF.

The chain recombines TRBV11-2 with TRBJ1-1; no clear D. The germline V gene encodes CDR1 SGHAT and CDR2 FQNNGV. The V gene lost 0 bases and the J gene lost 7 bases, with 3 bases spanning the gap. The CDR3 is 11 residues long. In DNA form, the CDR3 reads TGTGCCAGCAGCTTAGACCTTGAAGCTTTCTTT. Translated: CASSLDLEAFF.

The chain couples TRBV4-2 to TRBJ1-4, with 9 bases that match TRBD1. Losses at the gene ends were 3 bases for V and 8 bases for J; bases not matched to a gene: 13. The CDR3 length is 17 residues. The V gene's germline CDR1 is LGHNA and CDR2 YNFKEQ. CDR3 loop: CASSQHVSTGGLEKLFF. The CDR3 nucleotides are TGTGCCAGCAGCCAGCACGTTTCAACAGGGGGCTTGGAAAAACTGTTTTTT.

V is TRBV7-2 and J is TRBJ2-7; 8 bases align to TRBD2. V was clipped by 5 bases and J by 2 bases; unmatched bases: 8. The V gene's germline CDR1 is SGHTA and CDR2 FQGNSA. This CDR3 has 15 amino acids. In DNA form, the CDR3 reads TGTGCCAGCAGCATAGACGGGACTAGGGCCTACGAGCAGTACTTC. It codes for CASSIDGTRAYEQYF.

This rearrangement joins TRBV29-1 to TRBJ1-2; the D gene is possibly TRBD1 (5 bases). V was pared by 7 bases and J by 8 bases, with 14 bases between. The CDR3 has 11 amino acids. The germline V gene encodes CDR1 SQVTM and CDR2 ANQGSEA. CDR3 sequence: CSAARADGYTF. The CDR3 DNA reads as TGCAGCGCCGCCAGGGCGGACGGCTACACCTTC. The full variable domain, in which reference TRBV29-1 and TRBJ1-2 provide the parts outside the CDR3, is SAVISQKPSRDICQRGTSLTIQCQVDSQVTMMFWYRQQPGQSLTLIATANQGSEATYESGFVIDKFPISRPNLTFSTLTVSNMSPEDSSIYLCSAARADGYTFGSGTRLTVV.

The CDR3: CASSPFRGGTYEQYF. CDR3 nucleotide sequence: TGCGCCAGCAGCCCTTTTAGGGGGGGAACCTACGAGCAGTACTTC. The chain couples TRBV4-3 to TRBJ2-7, with a weak D call TRBD2 (7 bases). Trimming shortened V by 4 bases and J by 2 bases, and 15 bases separated the two germline ends. This CDR3 region has 15 residues. Germline loops: CDR1 LGHNA, CDR2 YSLEER.

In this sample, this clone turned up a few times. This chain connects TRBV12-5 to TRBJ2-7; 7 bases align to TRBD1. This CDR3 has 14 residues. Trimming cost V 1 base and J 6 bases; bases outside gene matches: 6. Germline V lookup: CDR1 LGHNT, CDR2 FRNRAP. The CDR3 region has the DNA TGTGCTAGTGGTTTGGGGAACAGGGGTGGCGAGCAGTACTTC. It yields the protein CASGLGNRGGEQYF.

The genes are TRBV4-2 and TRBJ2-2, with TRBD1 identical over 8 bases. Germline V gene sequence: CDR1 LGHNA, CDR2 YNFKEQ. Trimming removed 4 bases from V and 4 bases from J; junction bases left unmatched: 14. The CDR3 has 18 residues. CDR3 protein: CASSPLGGRGPGTGELFF. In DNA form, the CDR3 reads TGTGCCAGCAGCCCCCTTGGTGGCAGGGGGCCTGGCACCGGGGAGCTGTTTTTT.

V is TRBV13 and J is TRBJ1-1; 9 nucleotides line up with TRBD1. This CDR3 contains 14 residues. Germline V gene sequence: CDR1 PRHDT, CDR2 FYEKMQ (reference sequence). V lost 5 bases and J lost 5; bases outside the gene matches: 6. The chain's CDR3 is CASSDGQGRTEAFF. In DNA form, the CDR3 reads TGTGCCAGCAGCGACGGACAGGGGAGGACTGAAGCTTTCTTT.

The CDR3 DNA sequence: TGTGCCAGCAGAAGGGGGCCAGGCTACACCTTC. The encoded protein is CASRRGPGYTF. The gene calls are TRBV5-6 and TRBJ1-2, with TRBD1 matching over 7 bases. With V trimmed by 5 bases and J by 8 bases, 3 bases remained unmatched. CDR1 is SGHDT, CDR2 YYEEEE, per germline. The CDR3 is 11 amino acids.

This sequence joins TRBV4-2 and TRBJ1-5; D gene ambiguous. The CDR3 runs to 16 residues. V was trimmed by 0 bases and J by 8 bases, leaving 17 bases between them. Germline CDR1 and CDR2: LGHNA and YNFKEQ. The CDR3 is CASSQEATSQVEPQHF. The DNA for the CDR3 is TGTGCCAGCAGCCAAGAAGCGACCTCTCAAGTGGAGCCCCAGCATTTT.

The CDR3 DNA is TGTGCCAGCAGCTTATTTGGAGGGGGCGTCACAGATACGCAGTATTTT. Translated: CASSLFGGGVTDTQYF. The V and J genes are TRBV7-3 and TRBJ2-3; the D gene is possibly TRBD1 (7 bases). The germline V gene encodes CDR1 SGHTA and CDR2 FQGTGA. With 2 bases removed from V and 2 bases from J, the gap between germline ends came to 14 bases. There are 16 residues in the CDR3.

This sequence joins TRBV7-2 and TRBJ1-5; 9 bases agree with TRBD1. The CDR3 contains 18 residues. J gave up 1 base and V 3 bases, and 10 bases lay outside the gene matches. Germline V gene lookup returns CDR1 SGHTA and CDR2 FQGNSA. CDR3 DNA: TGTGCCAGCAGCTTCCCGACAGGGGGTGTGCCAAGCAATCAGCCCCAGCATTTT. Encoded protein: CASSFPTGGVPSNQPQHF.

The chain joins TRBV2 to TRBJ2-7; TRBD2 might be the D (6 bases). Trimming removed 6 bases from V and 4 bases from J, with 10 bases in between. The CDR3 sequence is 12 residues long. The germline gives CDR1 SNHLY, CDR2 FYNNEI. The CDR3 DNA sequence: TGTGCCAGCAGGGGAGGCGGGTACGAGCAGTACTTC. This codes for CASRGGGYEQYF.

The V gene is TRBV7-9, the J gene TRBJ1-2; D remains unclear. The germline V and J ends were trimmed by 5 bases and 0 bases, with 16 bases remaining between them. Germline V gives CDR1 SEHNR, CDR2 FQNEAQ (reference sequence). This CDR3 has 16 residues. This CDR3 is CASSLPRGKANYGYTF. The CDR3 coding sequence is TGTGCCAGCAGCCTCCCACGGGGAAAAGCTAACTATGGCTACACCTTC.

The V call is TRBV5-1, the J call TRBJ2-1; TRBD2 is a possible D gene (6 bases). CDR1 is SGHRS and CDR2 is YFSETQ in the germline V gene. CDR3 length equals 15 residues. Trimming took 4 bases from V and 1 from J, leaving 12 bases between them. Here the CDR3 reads CASSQTSKSYNEQFF. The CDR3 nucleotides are TGCGCCAGCAGCCAAACTAGCAAATCCTACAATGAGCAGTTCTTC.

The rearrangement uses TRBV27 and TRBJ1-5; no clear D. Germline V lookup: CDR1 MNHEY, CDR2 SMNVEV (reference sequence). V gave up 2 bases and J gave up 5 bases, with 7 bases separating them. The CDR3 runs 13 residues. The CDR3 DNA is TGTGCCAGCAGTTTAAGGGAGGATCAGCCCCAGCATTTT. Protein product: CASSLREDQPQHF.

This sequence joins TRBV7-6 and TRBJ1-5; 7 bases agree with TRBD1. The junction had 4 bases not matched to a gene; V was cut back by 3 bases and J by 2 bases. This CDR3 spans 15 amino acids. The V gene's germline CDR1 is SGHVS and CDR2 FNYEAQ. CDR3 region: CASSFRGGRNQPQHF. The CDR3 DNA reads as TGTGCCAGCAGCTTTCGAGGGGGCCGCAATCAGCCCCAGCATTTT. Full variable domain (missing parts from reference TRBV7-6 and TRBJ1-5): GAGVSQSPRYKVTKRGQDVALRCDPISGHVSLYWYRQALGQGPEFLTYFNYEAQQDKSGLPNDRFSAERPEGSISTLTIQRTEQRDSAMYRCASSFRGGRNQPQHFGDGTRLSIL.